These 32 T cell receptor beta chains were all obtained from the same sample, sequenced in a study of graft-versus-host responses after intestinal transplantation. Using immunoSEQ multiplex PCR, the repertoire was profiled, and TCRdb retains in-frame clones only, with some absent. The profile shows 7,000 to 9,000 clones, about 29% of them singletons. The sample in question was alloreactive CD4+ T cells from a mixed lymphocyte reaction culture, obtained before transplantation. Documented subset: CFSE-low proliferating T cells sorted from roughly six-day pre-transplant mixed lymphocyte reaction (GvH or HvG direction). Receptor source: a human patient who was an organ donor for intestinal transplantation.

The chain carries TRBV29-1 and TRBJ1-3; no definite D call. V was pared by 6 bases and J by 2 bases, with 11 bases between. Germline V gene sequence: CDR1 SQVTM, CDR2 ANQGSEA. The CDR3 covers 13 residues. CDR3 amino acids: CSVWSQAGNTIYF. The CDR3 bases are TGCAGCGTGTGGAGTCAAGCTGGAAACACCATATATTTT.

This chain uses TRBV18 with TRBJ1-3; D not certain. CDR3 size: 16 residues. Germline V gene data show CDR1 as KGHSH and CDR2 as LQKENI. V was pared by 2 bases and J by 1 base, with 12 bases between. Written as DNA, the CDR3 is TGTGCCAGCTCACCAGGATTCACGGGTTCTGGAAACACCATATATTTT. This sequence encodes CASSPGFTGSGNTIYF.

This clone has only a few counts. The chain couples TRBV7-9 to TRBJ1-1, with D possibly matching TRBD1 (5 bases). The length of the CDR3 is 12 residues. Germline CDR1 is SEHNR and CDR2 is FQNEAQ (reference sequence). The V end was cut by 3 bases, the J end by 8 bases, with 10 bases between. CDR3 sequence reads: CASSFFRTEAFF. DNA for the CDR3: TGTGCCAGCAGCTTTTTCAGGACAGAAGCTTTCTTT.

This clone was observed a handful of times. This chain links TRBV9 with TRBJ2-1; 9 bases line up with TRBD2. The junction had 0 bases not matched to a gene; V was cut back by 0 bases and J by 2 bases. This CDR3 is 15 amino acids long. The V gene's germline CDR1 is SGDLS and CDR2 YYNGEE. The CDR3 here is CASSVGTSAYNEQFF. CDR3 bases: TGTGCCAGCAGCGTAGGGACTAGCGCCTACAATGAGCAGTTCTTC.

Note on this clone: A much larger clone sits a single nucleotide away, making a read error possible. The V call is TRBV5-1, the J call TRBJ2-7; D is possibly TRBD1 (5 bases). Germline V CDR1 and CDR2: SGHRS, YFSETQ. There are 13 residues in the CDR3. Trimming stripped 3 bases from V and 2 bases from J, with 9 bases between. CDR3 sequence reads: CASSWPRAYEQYF. In nucleotides, the CDR3 is TGCGCCAGCAGCTGGCCCAGGGCCTACGAGCAGTACTTC.

Only one count was recorded for this clone. The chain links TRBV5-6 to TRBJ1-6; 10 bases map to TRBD1. V lost 3 bases, J lost 10 bases, and 1 base stayed unmatched. Germline assignment: CDR1 SGHDT and CDR2 YYEEEE. The CDR3 has 13 amino acids. This CDR3 reads CASSWDRGSPLHF. Written as DNA, the CDR3 is TGTGCCAGCAGCTGGGACAGGGGATCACCCCTCCACTTT. Complete variable domain (other parts from reference TRBV5-6 and TRBJ1-6): DAGVTQSPTHLIKTRGQQVTLRCSPKSGHDTVSWYQQALGQGPQFIFQYYEEEERQRGNFPDRFSGHQFPNYSSELNVNALLLGDSALYLCASSWDRGSPLHFGNGTRLTVT.

This clone was recorded a few times. This chain links TRBV27 with TRBJ2-7, with 8 bases lining up with TRBD1. The CDR3 consists of 14 residues. The germline CDR1 and CDR2 sequences are MNHEY and SMNVEV (reference sequence). V lost 5 bases and J lost 5; bases outside the gene matches: 8. The CDR3 DNA sequence: TGTGCCAGCAGTAGGGCAGGGGGCTTGGACGAGCAGTACTTC. Its protein product is CASSRAGGLDEQYF.

By sample fraction, this clone is medium-sized (0.01 to 0.1%). The chain recombines TRBV2 with TRBJ1-2; D is possibly TRBD1 (6 bases). Trimming took off 6 bases at V and 7 bases at J, with 15 bases between the two ends. Germline V gene data show CDR1 as SNHLY and CDR2 as FYNNEI. CDR3 length equals 13 residues. The CDR3 DNA is TGTGCCAGCAGCGCGATAGGACAGCTTGGCTACACCTTC. As protein: CASSAIGQLGYTF. Filled out from reference TRBV2 and TRBJ1-2, the complete variable domain reads EPEVTQTPSHQVTQMGQEVILRCVPISNHLYFYWYRQILGQKVEFLVSFYNNEISEKSEIFDDQFSVERPDGSNFTLKIRSTKLEDSAMYFCASSAIGQLGYTFGSGTRLTVV.

The genes are TRBV27 and TRBJ2-5; D uncertain. Germline values: CDR1 MNHEY, CDR2 SMNVEV (reference sequence). Trimming pared 6 bases from V and 2 bases from J, leaving 13 bases between. CDR3 length: 14 amino acids. CDR3 nucleotides: TGTGCCAGCAGCCCCTCGAGCCGGCAAGAGACCCAGTACTTC. Its protein is CASSPSSRQETQYF.

The gene calls are TRBV6-5 and TRBJ1-4, with 8 bases aligning to TRBD1. Germline CDR1 and CDR2: MNHEY and SVGAGI. Unmatched junction bases numbered 8, after V lost 8 bases and J lost 6 bases. The length of the CDR3 is 14 residues. The CDR3 here is CASATGTGYEKLFF. CDR3 DNA: TGTGCCAGCGCCACCGGGACAGGATATGAAAAACTGTTTTTT.

This clone was recorded a few times. V and J are TRBV5-1 and TRBJ2-3; a possible D gene is TRBD2 (5 bases). V shed 0 bases and J shed 6 bases, with 8 bases lying between them. Germline CDR1 SGHRS, CDR2 YFSETQ. The CDR3 totals 13 residues. CDR3: CASSLAEADTQYF. DNA of the CDR3: TGCGCCAGCAGCTTGGCGGAGGCGGATACGCAGTATTTT.

This chain uses TRBV4-3 with TRBJ2-3; 14 bases agree with TRBD2. This CDR3 is built from 22 residues. The V segment lost 4 bases and the J segment 5 bases; nucleotides outside the gene matches: 23. Germline CDR1 LGHNA, CDR2 YSLEER. The CDR3 reads CASSPSPGGLAGDTARGDTQYF. The CDR3 DNA sequence: TGCGCCAGCAGCCCGTCTCCTGGGGGACTAGCGGGAGATACGGCAAGGGGAGATACGCAGTATTTT.

This clone was recorded once. V is TRBV29-1 and J is TRBJ1-1; a possible D gene is TRBD1 (5 bases). The germline CDR1 and CDR2 sequences are SQVTM and ANQGSEA. This CDR3 spans 15 amino acids. V lost 1 base and J 1 base, leaving 13 bases between the germline ends. CDR3 residues: CSVEGVNRRNTEAFF. In DNA form, the CDR3 reads TGCAGCGTTGAAGGAGTTAACAGGCGGAACACTGAAGCTTTCTTT.

J is TRBJ1-1 and V is TRBV7-2; the match to TRBD1 covers 7 bases. J gave up 0 bases and V 1 base, and 8 bases lay outside the gene matches. Per germline, CDR1 SGHTA and CDR2 FQGNSA. CDR3 length: 17 amino acids. The CDR3 loop is CASSLVGTARMNTEAFF. As DNA, the CDR3 is TGTGCCAGCAGCTTAGTGGGGACAGCCCGAATGAACACTGAAGCTTTCTTT.

V and J are TRBV19 and TRBJ2-1; 10 bases are a match to TRBD2. V lost 7 bases and J lost 7; bases outside the gene matches: 7. CDR3 length: 14 residues. Germline lookup yields CDR1 LNHDA and CDR2 SQIVND (reference sequence). The CDR3 is CASNSGGAGNEQFF. CDR3 nucleotides: TGTGCCAGTAACAGCGGGGGGGCGGGTAATGAGCAGTTCTTC. Complete variable domain (other parts from reference TRBV19 and TRBJ2-1): DGGITQSPKYLFRKEGQNVTLSCEQNLNHDAMYWYRQDPGQGLRLIYYSQIVNDFQKGDIAEGYSVSREKKESFPLTVTSAQKNPTAFYLCASNSGGAGNEQFFGPGTRLTVL.

The chain links TRBV7-3 to TRBJ2-1, with D possibly being TRBD1 (5 bases). The CDR3 is 13 amino acids. CDR1 is SGHTA, CDR2 FQGTGA, per germline. V was trimmed by 4 bases and J by 10 bases, leaving 14 bases between them. This CDR3 reads CASSWGYRGEQFF. The CDR3 nucleotides are TGTGCCAGCAGCTGGGGCTATCGTGGCGAGCAGTTCTTC.

V gene TRBV2 combines with J gene TRBJ2-5; D perhaps matches TRBD2 (5 bases). This CDR3 spans 13 amino acids. Germline V lookup: CDR1 SNHLY, CDR2 FYNNEI. Trimming pared 6 bases from V and 3 bases from J, leaving 11 bases between. The CDR3 sequence is CASRATRKETQYF. The DNA for the CDR3 is TGTGCCAGCAGGGCTACTAGGAAAGAGACCCAGTACTTC. Full variable domain (rest looked up from reference TRBV2 and TRBJ2-5): EPEVTQTPSHQVTQMGQEVILRCVPISNHLYFYWYRQILGQKVEFLVSFYNNEISEKSEIFDDQFSVERPDGSNFTLKIRSTKLEDSAMYFCASRATRKETQYFGPGTRLLVL.

The J gene is TRBJ1-6, the V gene TRBV11-2; D not certain. The CDR3 totals 15 residues. Between the trimmed V and J ends, which lost 5 bases and 0 bases, there was a span of 8 bases. From germline, CDR1 is SGHAT and CDR2 FQNNGV. The chain's CDR3 is CASSQRSSYNSPLHF. The CDR3 DNA reads TGTGCCAGCAGCCAACGTAGCTCCTATAATTCACCCCTCCACTTT.

The V gene is TRBV5-1, the J gene TRBJ2-3; 8 bases agree with TRBD1. The CDR3 spans 15 residues. Germline-derived CDR1 and CDR2 are SGHRS and YFSETQ. With V trimmed by 2 bases and J by 2 bases, 4 bases remained unmatched. The CDR3 region is CASSFGTGNTDTQYF. DNA for the CDR3: TGCGCCAGCAGCTTCGGGACAGGTAACACAGATACGCAGTATTTT.

This clone was found a few times. This chain uses TRBV6-1 with TRBJ1-2; D possibly corresponds to TRBD1 (6 bases). The CDR3 is 16 amino acids. Trimming removed 3 bases from V and 4 bases from J, with 18 bases in between. Germline V gene sequence: CDR1 MNHNS, CDR2 SASEGT. The CDR3 DNA follows: TGTGCCAGCAGTGAGGCCCCACCAGGGGATGGCTATGGCTACACCTTC. This encodes CASSEAPPGDGYGYTF.

The CDR3 coding sequence is TGCGCCAGCAGCCTAAACCCAGCGGGGGGCGGCACAGATACGCAGTATTTT. Protein sequence: CASSLNPAGGGTDTQYF. This sequence joins TRBV5-1 and TRBJ2-3; TRBD2 matches at 9 bases. V lost 4 bases to trimming and J lost 1 base; unmatched junction nucleotides: 10. Per the germline V gene, CDR1 is SGHRS and CDR2 is YFSETQ. The CDR3 runs 17 residues.

This clone counts as medium-sized. The gene calls are TRBV11-2 and TRBJ2-1, with 8 bases aligning to TRBD1. This CDR3 region has 14 residues. With 6 bases clipped from V and 2 bases from J, the junction kept 3 bases outside the gene matches. CDR1 SGHAT and CDR2 FQNNGV come from the germline V gene. The CDR3 region has the DNA TGTGCCAGCAGTCGACAGGGGCCCTACAATGAGCAGTTCTTC. Amino acid sequence: CASSRQGPYNEQFF.

This chain connects TRBV7-8 to TRBJ1-6; D possibly corresponds to TRBD1 (5 bases). The V end was cut by 0 bases, the J end by 8 bases, with 17 bases between. Looked up from germline, CDR1 is SGHVS and CDR2 is FQNEAQ. The CDR3 contains 17 residues. CDR3 nucleotide sequence: TGTGCCAGCAGCTTAGCGGGGCAGGGTGGAAGGGATTCACCCCTCCACTTT. This translates into CASSLAGQGGRDSPLHF.

This chain joins TRBV5-4 and TRBJ2-7, with D tentatively TRBD2 (6 bases). CDR1 SGHNT and CDR2 YYREEE come from the germline V gene (reference sequence). This CDR3 has 15 amino acids. V was pared by 0 bases and J by 0 bases, with 10 bases between. The CDR3 loop is CASSLGGTDSYEQYF. The CDR3 DNA reads as TGTGCCAGCAGCTTGGGGGGGACTGACTCCTACGAGCAGTACTTC.

This clone has just a few counts. The J gene is TRBJ1-2, the V gene TRBV2; tentative D call: TRBD1 (6 bases). V lost 10 bases to trimming and J lost 0 bases, with 12 bases between them. The CDR3 loop spans 13 amino acids. Germline CDR1 SNHLY, CDR2 FYNNEI. The CDR3 DNA reads as TGTGCCACAACGACAGGAGCTAACTATGGCTACACCTTC. Translated, it gives CATTTGANYGYTF.

The rearrangement uses TRBV6-5 and TRBJ1-2; D is uncertain. Germline V lookup: CDR1 MNHEY, CDR2 SVGAGI. The CDR3 extends over 15 amino acids. V was pared by 4 bases and J by 8 bases, with 20 bases between. As DNA, the CDR3 is TGTGCCAGCAGTTTCTTACTACTGATCAGTCTCGGCTACACCTTC. Translated, it gives CASSFLLLISLGYTF.

By sample fraction, this clone is medium-sized. A read error may account for a junction end that differs from germline. The V gene is TRBV7-9, the J gene TRBJ2-7, with D hard to call. The CDR3 has 13 amino acids. Germline V gene sequence: CDR1 SEHNR, CDR2 FQNEAQ (reference sequence). CDR3 DNA: TGTGCCAGCAGCCAACGCCAAGCCACCGAGGAGTACTTC. It yields the protein CASSQRQATEEYF.

V usage is TRBV5-1 and J usage is TRBJ2-5; D uncertain. Trimming left V 4 bases short and J 1 base short, with 11 bases between. The germline V gene has CDR1 SGHRS and CDR2 YFSETQ. There are 14 residues in the CDR3. The CDR3 DNA sequence: TGCGCCAGCAGCCCTGCTTGGCTCCAAGAGACCCAGTACTTC. Encoded protein: CASSPAWLQETQYF.

This clone is medium-sized (0.01 to 0.1%) by share. The chain joins TRBV6-6 to TRBJ2-2, with D possibly being TRBD2 (5 bases). This CDR3 region has 14 residues. Germline V gene data show CDR1 as MNHNY and CDR2 as SVGAGI (reference sequence). Trimming left V 10 bases short and J 1 base short, with 13 bases between. CDR3 in amino acids: CAIRRSGNTGELFF. Written as DNA, the CDR3 is TGTGCCATCCGGAGGAGCGGGAACACCGGGGAGCTGTTTTTT.

The V call is TRBV9, the J call TRBJ1-3; weak D call: TRBD1 (6 bases). The CDR3 has 15 amino acids. In germline, CDR1 is SGDLS, CDR2 YYNGEE. V lost 4 bases, J lost 0 bases, and 11 bases lay in between. CDR3 region: CASSYDRSSGNTIYF. The CDR3 DNA reads TGTGCCAGCAGCTACGACAGGAGCTCTGGAAACACCATATATTTT.

The table lists this clone with a few counts. V and J are TRBV19 and TRBJ1-3, with D unclear. V lost 3 bases, J lost 4 bases, and 10 bases lay in between. The germline V gene encodes CDR1 LNHDA and CDR2 SQIVND (reference sequence). The CDR3 covers 14 residues. Written as DNA, the CDR3 is TGTGCCAGTAGTATGATTTCTGCGGGAAACACCATATATTTT. This encodes CASSMISAGNTIYF. The full variable domain, with the rest looked up from reference TRBV19 and TRBJ1-3, is DGGITQSPKYLFRKEGQNVTLSCEQNLNHDAMYWYRQDPGQGLRLIYYSQIVNDFQKGDIAEGYSVSREKKESFPLTVTSAQKNPTAFYLCASSMISAGNTIYFGEGSWLTVV.

This clone was found a few times. This chain's CDR3 is CASSAGGLARVTQYF. The CDR3 DNA sequence: TGTGCCAGCAGCGCGGGAGGACTAGCGAGGGTTACGCAGTATTTT. The V and J genes are TRBV9 and TRBJ2-3, with TRBD2 matching 9 bases. The germline CDR1 and CDR2 sequences are SGDLS and YYNGEE. The CDR3 loop spans 15 amino acids. Trimming at V came to 3 bases and at J to 8 bases, leaving 10 bases not matched to a gene. The full variable domain, with the rest looked up from reference TRBV9 and TRBJ2-3, is DSGVTQTPKHLITATGQRVTLRCSPRSGDLSVYWYQQSLDQGLQFLIQYYNGEERAKGNILERFSAQQFPDLHSELNLSSLELGDSALYFCASSAGGLARVTQYFGPGTRLTVL.